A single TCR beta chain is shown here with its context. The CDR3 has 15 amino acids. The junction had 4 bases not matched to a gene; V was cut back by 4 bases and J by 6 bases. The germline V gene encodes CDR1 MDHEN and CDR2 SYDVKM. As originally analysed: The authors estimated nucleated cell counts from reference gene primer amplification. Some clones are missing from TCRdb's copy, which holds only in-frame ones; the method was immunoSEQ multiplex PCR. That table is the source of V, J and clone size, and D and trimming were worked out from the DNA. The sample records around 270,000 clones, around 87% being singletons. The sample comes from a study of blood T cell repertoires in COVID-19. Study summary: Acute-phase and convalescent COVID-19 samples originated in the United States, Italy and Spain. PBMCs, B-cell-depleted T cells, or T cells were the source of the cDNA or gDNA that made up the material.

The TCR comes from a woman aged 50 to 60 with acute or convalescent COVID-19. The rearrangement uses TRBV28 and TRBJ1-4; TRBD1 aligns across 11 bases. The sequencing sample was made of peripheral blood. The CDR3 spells CASSWTGGRYEKLFF. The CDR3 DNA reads TGTGCCAGCAGTTGGACAGGGGGCAGGTATGAAAAACTGTTTTTT. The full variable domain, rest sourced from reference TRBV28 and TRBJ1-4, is DVKVTQSSRYLVKRTGEKVFLECVQDMDHENMFWYRQDPGLGLRLIYFSYDVKMKEKGDIPEGYSVSREKKERFSLILESASTNQTSMYLCASSWTGGRYEKLFFGSGTQLSVL.